This entry lists 29 T cell receptor beta chains sequenced from one sample in a study of neurological immune-mediated disorders. Time point of the sample: longitudinal time-point 2. Using its own MiXCR run on the 5' RACE reads, TCRdb lists one record per CDR3 protein. The table has around 90,000 distinct CDR3 sequences, roughly 13% seen once; the top ten hold about 4.6%. The sample was PBMCs. The receptors derive from a female donor with HTLV-1-associated myelopathy (HAM/TSP).

This clonotype has ten or more counts. The chain uses TRBV6-5 and TRBJ2-2; D is unclear. The germline V gene encodes CDR1 MNHEY and CDR2 SVGAGI. Between the trimmed V and J ends, which lost 0 bases and 6 bases, there was a span of 14 bases. The CDR3 runs 16 residues. As DNA, the CDR3 is TGTGCCAGCAGTTACTCTGGTCCATCCGGCGCCGGGGAGCTGTTTTTT. This sequence encodes CASSYSGPSGAGELFF.

This clonotype was observed at least ten times. The V gene is TRBV5-1, the J gene TRBJ2-3; tentatively, D is TRBD1 or TRBD2 (5 bases each). V was trimmed by 1 base and J by 2 bases, leaving 26 bases between them. Germline-derived CDR1 and CDR2 are SGHRS and YFSETQ. CDR3 length: 20 residues. The CDR3 DNA is TGCGCCAGCAGCTTGCCGCCCTGGGACGTAGACTGGGAACACACAGATACGCAGTATTTT. Encoded protein: CASSLPPWDVDWEHTDTQYF. The full variable domain, completed using reference TRBV5-1 and TRBJ2-3, is KAGVTQTPRYLIKTRGQQVTLSCSPISGHRSVSWYQQTPGQGLQFLFEYFSETQRNKGNFPGRFSGRQFSNSRSEMNVSTLELGDSALYLCASSLPPWDVDWEHTDTQYFGPGTRLTVL.

This clonotype was seen many times. DNA of the CDR3: TGTGCCGGGGGACACTCGGGGCCTAATGAAAAACTGTTTTTT. It yields the protein CAGGHSGPNEKLFF. V is TRBV2 and J is TRBJ1-4; a possible D gene is TRBD1 (6 bases). The germline gives CDR1 SNHLY, CDR2 FYNNEI. V lost 11 bases to trimming and J lost 3 bases, with 16 bases between them. The CDR3 extends over 14 amino acids.

This clonotype was counted at least ten times. The genes are TRBV5-1 and TRBJ2-3, with 10 bases that match TRBD1. The CDR3 contains 15 residues. Germline V CDR1 and CDR2: SGHRS, YFSETQ. The junction had 1 base not matched to a gene; V was cut back by 0 bases and J by 3 bases. CDR3 loop: CASSLGTGGTDTQYF. CDR3 coding DNA: TGCGCCAGCAGCTTGGGGACAGGGGGGACAGATACGCAGTATTTT.

V gene TRBV20-1 combines with J gene TRBJ2-3; 10 positions agree with TRBD2. Trimming cost V 5 bases and J 1 base; bases outside gene matches: 3. Germline lookup yields CDR1 DFQATT and CDR2 SNEGSKA (reference sequence). This CDR3 region has 14 residues. Here the CDR3 DNA reads TGCAGTGCTGAAGGACTAGCGGGCACAGATACGCAGTATTTT. Protein sequence: CSAEGLAGTDTQYF.

Ten or more counts support this clonotype. The chain recombines TRBV9 with TRBJ2-7; perhaps TRBD1 as D (6 bases). Germline loops: CDR1 SGDLS, CDR2 YYNGEE. Trimming shortened V by 0 bases and J by 6 bases, and 10 bases separated the two germline ends. The CDR3 is 13 amino acids. The CDR3, as DNA: TGTGCCAGCAGCGTAGACAGGGTGAGCGAGCAGTACTTC. This sequence encodes CASSVDRVSEQYF.

This clonotype occurred many times. The chain employs TRBV5-6 and TRBJ2-1; D might be TRBD2 (5 bases). The germline V gene encodes CDR1 SGHDT and CDR2 YYEEEE. The V gene lost 3 bases and the J gene lost 9 bases, with 13 bases spanning the gap. The CDR3 runs 13 residues. This chain's CDR3 is CASSWLGTSEQFF. The DNA of the CDR3 is TGTGCCAGCAGCTGGCTAGGAACTAGTGAGCAGTTCTTC.

Ten or more counts support this clonotype. The chain has TRBV10-3 and TRBJ2-5, with D perhaps TRBD1 (8 bases). Between the trimmed V and J ends, which lost 6 bases and 2 bases, there was a span of 22 bases. The CDR3 is 17 amino acids. Germline loops: CDR1 ENHRY, CDR2 SYGVKD. Here the CDR3 DNA reads TGTGCCATCAGCACCGGGACAGGACCGCGGGGGCAAGAGACCCAGTACTTC. This translates into CAISTGTGPRGQETQYF.

This clonotype was counted at least ten times. CDR3 protein: CASSVAWGGQETQYF. The CDR3 nucleotides read TGTGCCAGCAGCGTAGCATGGGGGGGTCAAGAGACCCAGTACTTC. The chain recombines TRBV9 with TRBJ2-5; 7 positions match TRBD2. With 0 bases clipped from V and 2 bases from J, the junction kept 4 bases outside the gene matches. CDR3 size: 15 residues. Per the germline V gene, CDR1 is SGDLS and CDR2 is YYNGEE.

This clonotype occurred many times. This chain joins TRBV5-1 and TRBJ2-7; the D gene is possibly TRBD1 (6 bases). The V gene lost 2 bases and the J gene lost 5 bases, with 17 bases spanning the gap. Germline CDR1 and CDR2: SGHRS and YFSETQ. This CDR3 is built from 15 residues. The DNA of the CDR3 is TGCGCCAGCAGCTTCACAGGGCTCGGAAAAAACGAGCAGTACTTC. As protein: CASSFTGLGKNEQYF.

This clonotype was detected many times. The rearrangement links TRBV9 to TRBJ2-5; tentatively, D is TRBD2 (5 bases). This CDR3 is built from 13 residues. Between the trimmed V and J ends, which lost 4 bases and 3 bases, there was a span of 10 bases. CDR1 and CDR2 (germline): SGDLS, YYNGEE. CDR3 bases: TGTGCCAGCAGCCGGGGATCCGAAGAGACCCAGTACTTC. This sequence encodes CASSRGSEETQYF.

The sample holds many counts of this clonotype. Mismatch with germline at one junction end may stem from a read error. V is TRBV15 and J is TRBJ2-2; tentative D call: TRBD2 (5 bases). The germline CDR1 and CDR2 sequences are LNHNV and YYDKDF (reference sequence). The CDR3 is 13 residues long. CDR3 protein: CATSGRNTGELFF. CDR3 coding DNA: TGTGCTACCAGCGGCAGGAACACCGGGGAGCTGTTTTTT.

On this clonotype itself: A much bigger clone sits one base away, suggesting this may be a read error. The chain combines TRBV5-1 with TRBJ2-3; D might be TRBD1 (6 bases). This CDR3 spans 17 amino acids. The germline CDR1 and CDR2 sequences are SGHRS and YFSETQ. With 0 bases removed from V and 0 bases from J, the gap between germline ends came to 14 bases. The CDR3 spells CASSLVIGGASTDTQYF. The CDR3 DNA is TGCGCCAGCAGCTTGGTCATTGGGGGCGCTAGCACAGATACGCAGTATTTT.

In its sample, this clonotype was seen many times. The chain has TRBV7-9 and TRBJ1-2; D is possibly TRBD1 (5 bases). The CDR3 has 13 amino acids. CDR1 is SEHNR, CDR2 FQNEAQ, per germline (reference sequence). V was cut by 8 bases and J by 4 bases, with 14 bases left in between. This CDR3 is CASLIDDSYGYTF. CDR3 in DNA: TGTGCCAGCTTAATCGACGACAGCTATGGCTACACCTTC.

Many counts were recorded for this clonotype. V and J are TRBV5-1 and TRBJ1-1; 12 bases are shared with TRBD1. The CDR3 has 16 amino acids. J gave up 3 bases and V 4 bases, and 7 bases lay outside the gene matches. Germline V gives CDR1 SGHRS, CDR2 YFSETQ. The CDR3 loop is CASSPGQGARYTEAFF. CDR3 nucleotide sequence: TGCGCCAGCAGCCCGGGACAGGGGGCGAGGTACACTGAAGCTTTCTTT.

This clonotype was observed a few times. This chain links TRBV7-9 with TRBJ2-7, with 11 bases aligning to TRBD1. This CDR3 spans 15 amino acids. The germline V gene has CDR1 SEHNR and CDR2 FQNEAQ (reference sequence). Trimming cost V 1 base and J 3 bases; bases outside gene matches: 2. The CDR3 DNA reads TGTGCCAGCAGCTTAGAGGGACAGGGGGGCTACGAGCAGTACTTC. It yields the protein CASSLEGQGGYEQYF.

This clonotype was counted at least ten times. The chain uses TRBV27 and TRBJ1-4, with D unclear. V dropped 4 bases and J dropped 8 bases, with 5 bases sitting between them. Per the germline V gene, CDR1 is MNHEY and CDR2 is SMNVEV (reference sequence). The CDR3 covers 11 residues. In nucleotides, the CDR3 is TGTGCCAGCAGTTCCGAAGAAAAACTGTTTTTT. Translating gives CASSSEEKLFF.

The chain recombines TRBV30 with TRBJ2-2, with a weak D call TRBD1 (6 bases). Germline CDR1 GTSNPN, CDR2 SVGIG (reference sequence). Trimming took 5 bases from V and 4 from J, leaving 11 bases between them. CDR3 length equals 13 residues. In DNA, the CDR3 is TGTGCCTGGGCAGGGGATCCCACCGGGGAGCTGTTTTTT. This codes for CAWAGDPTGELFF.

At least ten counts were recorded for this clonotype. Just one base apart from a much larger clone, this may be a read error. J is TRBJ2-3 and V is TRBV10-3; no firm D call. V lost 3 bases, J lost 0 bases, and 1 base lay in between. In germline, CDR1 is ENHRY, CDR2 SYGVKD. CDR3 length: 12 residues. DNA for the CDR3: TGTGCCATCAGTGACAGCACAGATACGCAGTATTTT. It translates to CAISDSTDTQYF.

At least ten counts were recorded for this clonotype. The chain employs TRBV20-1 and TRBJ2-3; 7 bases align to TRBD2. The CDR3 has 15 residues. V lost 5 bases and J lost 2; bases outside the gene matches: 10. Germline V CDR1 and CDR2: DFQATT, SNEGSKA (reference sequence). CDR3 amino acids: CSAARRDYSTDTQYF. In nucleotides, the CDR3 is TGCAGTGCTGCCCGAAGGGACTACTCCACAGATACGCAGTATTTT.

In its sample, this clonotype was seen once. The chain employs TRBV18 and TRBJ2-6; 7 bases are a match to TRBD1. Per germline, CDR1 KGHSH and CDR2 LQKENI. After removal of 0 bases from V and 2 bases from J, the junction contained 22 bases not matched to a gene. The CDR3 has 23 amino acids. The CDR3 DNA sequence: TGTGCCAGCTCACCACCGAGATCCGACAGGGTTTCATCAGATCGTACTGGGGCCAACGTCCTGACTTTC. It translates to CASSPPRSDRVSSDRTGANVLTF. Full variable domain (missing parts from reference TRBV18 and TRBJ2-6): NAGVMQNPRHLVRRRGQEARLRCSPMKGHSHVYWYRQLPEEGLKFMVYLQKENIIDESGMPKERFSAEFPKEGPSILRIQQVVRGDSAAYFCASSPPRSDRVSSDRTGANVLTFGAGSRLTVL.

The chain couples TRBV11-2 to TRBJ2-7; maybe TRBD1 (5 bases). V was shortened by 3 bases and J by 3 bases, with 9 bases between the two germline ends. CDR3 length equals 13 residues. The germline V gene has CDR1 SGHAT and CDR2 FQNNGV. As DNA, the CDR3 is TGTGCCAGCAGCTTTCAGGGATTCTACGAGCAGTACTTC. Amino acids: CASSFQGFYEQYF.

This clonotype was counted at least ten times. V and J are TRBV20-1 and TRBJ2-3; TRBD1 matches at 7 bases. Germline trimming cut 5 bases from V and 3 bases from J; bases unmatched to any gene: 8. Germline assignment: CDR1 DFQATT and CDR2 SNEGSKA (reference sequence). This CDR3 region has 14 residues. CDR3 amino acids: CSASRQGLTDTQYF. The CDR3 nucleotides are TGCAGTGCTTCCAGACAGGGTCTTACAGATACGCAGTATTTT.

This clonotype has at least ten counts. V and J are TRBV20-1 and TRBJ1-1; TRBD1 might be the D (6 bases). Germline V gene lookup returns CDR1 DFQATT and CDR2 SNEGSKA (reference sequence). V shed 0 bases and J shed 2 bases, with 13 bases lying between them. The CDR3 is made up of 15 amino acids. The CDR3 bases are TGCAGTGCTAGAGATCAAGTGACAGGCAACACTGAAGCTTTCTTT. It specifies CSARDQVTGNTEAFF.

This clonotype was observed many times. The rearrangement links TRBV12-3 or TRBV12-4 to TRBJ1-6; D gene unclear. The V end was cut by 6 bases, the J end by 3 bases, with 9 bases between. The CDR3 loop spans 14 amino acids. CDR3 bases: TGTGCCAGCAGCTCCCATGACTATAATTCACCCCTCCACTTT. The encoded protein is CASSSHDYNSPLHF.

This clonotype was recorded many times. The rearrangement uses TRBV10-3 and TRBJ2-1; D gene ambiguous. The CDR3 sequence is 12 residues long. Trimming cost V 5 bases and J 6 bases, with 8 bases left between them. Germline loops: CDR1 ENHRY, CDR2 SYGVKD. CDR3 bases: TGTGCCATCAGTTCTACCTCCAATGAGCAGTTCTTC. Protein product: CAISSTSNEQFF.

This clonotype was seen at least ten times. V and J are TRBV7-2 and TRBJ1-6, with a weak D call TRBD1 (5 bases). Germline values: CDR1 SGHTA, CDR2 FQGNSA. Trimming removed 1 base at V and 8 bases at J, with 9 bases between. The CDR3 loop spans 14 amino acids. The CDR3 sequence is CASSLVQDYSPLHF. CDR3 coding DNA: TGTGCCAGCAGCTTAGTACAGGATTATTCACCCCTCCACTTT.

This clonotype was seen many times. The CDR3 bases are TGTGCCAGCAGGCTCCCGGCGGGGGCGGGCACTGAAGCTTTCTTT. Translation: CASRLPAGAGTEAFF. V gene TRBV28 combines with J gene TRBJ1-1; tentatively, D is TRBD1 (6 bases). The CDR3 runs to 15 residues. Trimming took off 6 bases at V and 4 bases at J, with 18 bases between the two ends. CDR1 is MDHEN, CDR2 SYDVKM, per germline.

This clonotype appeared a single time. This sequence may be a read error, since a much larger clone differs from it by one base. V usage is TRBV5-1 and J usage is TRBJ2-7; D is undetermined. CDR1 SGHRS and CDR2 YFSETQ come from the germline V gene. The CDR3 has 15 amino acids. V was pared by 5 bases and J by 0 bases, with 15 bases between. The CDR3 nucleotides read TGCGCCAGCAGAGTGGACGGTCCCCCCTCCTACGAGCAGTACTTC. This translates into CASRVDGPPSYEQYF.